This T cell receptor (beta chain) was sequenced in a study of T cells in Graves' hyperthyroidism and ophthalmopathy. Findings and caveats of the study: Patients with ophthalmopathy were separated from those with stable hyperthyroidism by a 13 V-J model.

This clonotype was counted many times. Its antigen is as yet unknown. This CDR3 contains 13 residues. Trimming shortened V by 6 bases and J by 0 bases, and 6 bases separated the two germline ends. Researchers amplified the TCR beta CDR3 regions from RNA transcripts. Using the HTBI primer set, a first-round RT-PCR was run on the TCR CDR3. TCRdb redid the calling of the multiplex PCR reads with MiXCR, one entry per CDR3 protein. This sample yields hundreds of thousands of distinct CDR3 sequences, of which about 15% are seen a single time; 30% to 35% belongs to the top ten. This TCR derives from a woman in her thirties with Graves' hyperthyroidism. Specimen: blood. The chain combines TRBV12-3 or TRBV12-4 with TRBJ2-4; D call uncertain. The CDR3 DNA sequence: TGTGCCAGCAGGCGGACAGCCAAAAACATTCAGTACTTC. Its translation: CASRRTAKNIQYF.